This T cell receptor (beta chain) was recorded in a study of blood T cell repertoires in COVID-19. Study-wide context: PBMCs, B-cell-depleted T cells, or T cells provided the cDNA or gDNA that made up the material.

Germline CDR1 reads LNHDA; CDR2 reads SQIVND (reference sequence). V was clipped by 4 bases and J by 6 bases; unmatched bases: 2. The length of the CDR3 is 13 residues. As originally analysed: Nucleated cell counts were estimated from reference gene primer amplification. TCRdb's copy holds only in-frame clones and misses some; the assay was immunoSEQ multiplex PCR. That table supplies the V and J calls and clone size; D and trimming were determined from the DNA. The sample gives roughly 60,000 clones, more than 85% of which show up once; more than 1% is in the top ten. The V call is TRBV19, the J call TRBJ1-5, with 8 bases that match TRBD1. The source of this sequence is a man between 65 and 79 years old with acute or convalescent COVID-19. The sequenced sample consisted of peripheral blood. In DNA, the CDR3 is TGTGCCAGTAGTACAGGGGGCAGTCAGCCCCAGCATTTT. Amino acids: CASSTGGSQPQHF.